These 18 T cell receptor beta chains originate from one sample sequenced in a study of cytomegalovirus exposure and HLA in healthy donors. PCR amplification relied on 60 Vbeta primers (plus 13 Jbeta primers). Sequencing was performed with immunoSEQ multiplex PCR; in TCRdb, only in-frame clones are kept and a portion is missing. The sample holds more than 75,000 clones, 84% seen once. The sample consisted of PBMCs. The receptor set was obtained from a woman between 18 and 29 years old in good health and CMV-seropositive.

This chain connects TRBV19 to TRBJ2-3; the D gene is possibly TRBD1 (6 bases). Germline V gene sequence: CDR1 LNHDA, CDR2 SQIVND (reference sequence). The V end lost 3 bases, the J end lost 2 bases, and 12 bases lay between the germline ends. The CDR3 has 15 residues. The DNA of the CDR3 is TGTGCCAGTAGTATTGCGCAGGGGTACACAGATACGCAGTATTTT. This sequence encodes CASSIAQGYTDTQYF.

The genes are TRBV25-1 and TRBJ1-1; a weak D match, TRBD1 (6 bases). CDR3 length: 17 residues. In germline, CDR1 is MGHDK, CDR2 SYGVNS. Deletions cut 0 bases from V and 1 base from J, with 15 bases between. The CDR3 sequence: CASSEYFGGRENTEAFF. As DNA, the CDR3 is TGTGCCAGCAGTGAATATTTCGGGGGGCGGGAGAACACTGAAGCTTTCTTT.

The gene calls are TRBV10-3 and TRBJ2-7; 11 bases match TRBD2. Germline V gives CDR1 ENHRY, CDR2 SYGVKD. V lost 2 bases and J lost 3; bases outside the gene matches: 3. The CDR3 is made up of 15 amino acids. The CDR3 nucleotides read TGTGCCATCAGTGAGACTAGCGGGAGTGTCTACGAGCAGTACTTC. Protein product: CAISETSGSVYEQYF.

This clone was counted a few times. The chain uses TRBV25-1 and TRBJ1-6; no definite D call. Trimming stripped 2 bases from V and 8 bases from J, with 7 bases between. The germline gives CDR1 MGHDK, CDR2 SYGVNS. The CDR3 is 13 residues long. CDR3 amino acids: CASSEVDHSPLHF. CDR3 coding DNA: TGTGCCAGCAGTGAAGTAGATCATTCACCCCTCCACTTT.

The CDR3 DNA sequence: TGTGCCAGCAGCCAAGAAGGAATAGCAGTCCTCTACAATGAGCAGTTCTTC. This gives the protein CASSQEGIAVLYNEQFF. The chain uses TRBV4-2 and TRBJ2-1; no clear D. The CDR3 loop spans 17 amino acids. The V end was cut by 0 bases, the J end by 3 bases, with 15 bases between. CDR1 and CDR2 from the germline V gene are LGHNA and YNFKEQ.

J is TRBJ2-5 and V is TRBV19; 7 nucleotides line up with TRBD1. CDR3 length: 14 residues. V trimming: 6 bases; J trimming: 5 bases; junction bases outside the gene matches: 9. Germline CDR1 and CDR2: LNHDA and SQIVND (reference sequence). The CDR3, as DNA: TGTGCCAGTAGGAGACAGGGAGCGGCGGAGACCCAGTACTTC. Translating it yields CASRRQGAAETQYF.

The sample holds a few counts of this clone. The chain joins TRBV19 to TRBJ2-1; D gene ambiguous. The CDR3 totals 13 residues. Germline V lookup: CDR1 LNHDA, CDR2 SQIVND (reference sequence). V lost 3 bases, J lost 5 bases, and 8 bases lay in between. The CDR3 sequence: CASSILLDNEQFF. DNA for the CDR3: TGTGCCAGTAGTATCCTCCTCGACAATGAGCAGTTCTTC.

V usage is TRBV2 and J usage is TRBJ1-2; TRBD1 is a possible D gene (6 bases). The CDR3 totals 11 residues. Germline V gene data show CDR1 as SNHLY and CDR2 as FYNNEI. Trimming took off 8 bases at V and 4 bases at J, with 8 bases between the two ends. CDR3 in amino acids: CASAQGYGYTF. In DNA form, the CDR3 reads TGTGCCAGCGCACAGGGCTATGGCTACACCTTC.

A single count supports this clone. V is TRBV7-2 and J is TRBJ2-7; tentative D call: TRBD2 (6 bases). The V gene's germline CDR1 is SGHTA and CDR2 FQGNSA. The CDR3 contains 15 residues. V was pared by 5 bases and J by 2 bases, with 16 bases between. The CDR3 here is CASSLLFGGAYEQYF. The CDR3 nucleotides read TGTGCCAGCAGCCTATTATTCGGGGGAGCCTACGAGCAGTACTTC.

V and J are TRBV27 and TRBJ1-4; D is perhaps TRBD1 (5 bases). This CDR3 has 14 residues. V gave up 1 base and J gave up 8 bases, with 11 bases separating them. Germline V gives CDR1 MNHEY, CDR2 SMNVEV (reference sequence). CDR3: CASSLLSRVEKLFF. In nucleotides, the CDR3 is TGTGCCAGCAGTTTATTATCCAGGGTAGAAAAACTGTTTTTT.

The chain has TRBV5-1 and TRBJ1-2; possibly TRBD1 for D (6 bases). CDR3 length: 13 residues. Trimming cost V 1 base and J 8 bases, with 12 bases left between them. From germline, CDR1 is SGHRS and CDR2 YFSETQ. The CDR3 region has the DNA TGCGCCAGCAGCTTGCGGGGGGCCGAGGGCTACACCTTC. Its translation: CASSLRGAEGYTF.

Here the CDR3 DNA reads TGTGCCAGCAGCTTAGACAGTCGCCCCCTGGGCACTGAAGCTTTCTTT. Translating it yields CASSLDSRPLGTEAFF. The V gene is TRBV7-2, the J gene TRBJ1-1; D is ambiguous. Trimming removed 1 base from V and 4 bases from J, with 16 bases in between. There are 16 residues in the CDR3. Germline CDR1 and CDR2: SGHTA and FQGNSA. The whole variable domain, filled in from reference TRBV7-2 and TRBJ1-1, reads GAGVSQSPSNKVTEKGKDVELRCDPISGHTALYWYRQSLGQGLEFLIYFQGNSAPDKSGLPSDRFSAERTGGSVSTLTIQRTQQEDSAVYLCASSLDSRPLGTEAFFGQGTRLTVV.

The genes are TRBV7-9 and TRBJ2-3, with TRBD2 matching 13 bases. Germline V gene sequence: CDR1 SEHNR, CDR2 FQNEAQ (reference sequence). The CDR3 runs to 16 residues. Trimming removed 5 bases from V and 3 bases from J; junction bases left unmatched: 5. The CDR3 spells CASSQGLAGKTDTQYF. CDR3 nucleotides: TGTGCCAGCAGCCAGGGACTAGCGGGAAAGACAGATACGCAGTATTTT.

This clone was observed once. J is TRBJ1-5 and V is TRBV19, with D possibly being TRBD1 (5 bases). The CDR3 loop spans 19 amino acids. CDR1 is LNHDA, CDR2 SQIVND, per germline (reference sequence). The germline V and J ends were trimmed by 5 bases and 2 bases, with 25 bases remaining between them. The chain's CDR3 is CASSFWTGVRLLGNQPQHF. The CDR3 bases are TGTGCCAGTAGTTTCTGGACGGGGGTCCGCCTTTTGGGCAATCAGCCCCAGCATTTT.

The chain has TRBV19 and TRBJ1-1; D unclear. V lost 3 bases and J 5 bases, leaving 13 bases between the germline ends. The CDR3 length is 14 residues. Germline assignment: CDR1 LNHDA and CDR2 SQIVND (reference sequence). The CDR3 protein is CASSIRILGTEAFF. Written as DNA, the CDR3 is TGTGCCAGTAGTATTCGTATTCTCGGGACTGAAGCTTTCTTT.

This clone has a handful of counts. V is TRBV6-1 and J is TRBJ2-7; TRBD1 aligns across 7 bases. The length of the CDR3 is 14 residues. Looked up from germline, CDR1 is MNHNS and CDR2 is SASEGT. The trim removed 4 bases at V and 2 bases at J, leaving 5 bases unmatched. CDR3 loop: CASSGGTETYEQYF. The CDR3 DNA is TGTGCCAGCAGTGGGGGGACAGAGACCTACGAGCAGTACTTC.

The chain employs TRBV27 and TRBJ1-1, with D perhaps TRBD1 (6 bases). The V and J ends lost 9 bases and 0 bases respectively, with 17 bases between them. CDR1 is MNHEY and CDR2 is SMNVEV in the germline V gene (reference sequence). The CDR3 consists of 15 residues. The CDR3 bases are TGTGCCAGTCGGGACATGTTTAATATGAACACTGAAGCTTTCTTT. Its translation is CASRDMFNMNTEAFF.

The chain carries TRBV10-1 and TRBJ2-1, with D possibly TRBD2 on 6 matching bases. CDR1 and CDR2 (germline): WNHNN, SYGVQD (reference sequence). V was shortened by 4 bases and J by 5 bases, with 18 bases between the two germline ends. This CDR3 spans 16 amino acids. Written as DNA, the CDR3 is TGCGCCAGCAGTGCAGGGACGCGGGGAATCCACAATGAGCAGTTCTTC. Translated, it gives CASSAGTRGIHNEQFF.